This T cell receptor beta chain appears in the sequencing data of a study of T cells in Graves' hyperthyroidism and ophthalmopathy. The V and J ends lost 5 bases and 0 bases, in that order; junction bases with no gene match: 4. Germline loops: CDR1 LNHDA, CDR2 SQIVND (reference sequence). The CDR3 spans 15 residues. Amplified TCR beta CDR3 regions came from RNA transcripts. TCR CDR3 regions were first amplified by RT-PCR with HTBI primers. TCRdb re-called the multiplex PCR reads with MiXCR, one entry per CDR3 protein. The sample records about 680,000 distinct CDR3 sequences, 30% to 40% being singletons. Study-level findings and limits: Most thyroid-expanded clonotypes above 0.001 were also found in blood.

Of note for this clonotype: Antigen specificity is unknown.

Subjects aged 18 to 65 presented with newly diagnosed hyperthyroidism of less than 2 months' duration. Patients showing uncontrolled infection, other autoimmune disease, pregnancy or lactation were ineligible. Sequencing input: blood. This receptor was obtained from a woman between 40 and 55 years old with Graves' hyperthyroidism. The chain links TRBV19 to TRBJ2-1; 7 bases align to TRBD2. CDR3 amino acids: CASSPRGSSYNEQFF. CDR3 DNA: TGTGCCAGTAGTCCCCGCGGGAGCTCCTACAATGAGCAGTTCTTC.